The next 8 T cell receptor beta chains were all read from a single sample in a study of T cells in Graves' hyperthyroidism and ophthalmopathy. The TCR beta CDR3 regions underwent amplification using RNA transcripts as the source. TCR CDR3 underwent first-round RT-PCR with the HTBI primer set. TCRdb itself ran the multiplex PCR reads through MiXCR, one entry per CDR3 protein. This table has roughly 500,000 distinct CDR3 sequences, more than 11% appearing once. Sequences were obtained from blood. The receptors stem from a woman aged 25 to 45 with Graves' hyperthyroidism that later progressed to Graves' ophthalmopathy.

The sample holds many counts of this clonotype. J is TRBJ1-2 and V is TRBV18; a possible D gene is TRBD1 (6 bases). Per the germline V gene, CDR1 is KGHSH and CDR2 is LQKENI. V was trimmed by 2 bases and J by 2 bases, leaving 12 bases between them. The CDR3 length is 15 residues. CDR3 sequence: CASSPTLQGNYGYTF. Written as DNA, the CDR3 is TGTGCCAGCTCACCAACTTTACAGGGCAACTATGGCTACACCTTC. Drawing the rest from reference TRBV18 and TRBJ1-2, the complete variable domain is NAGVMQNPRHLVRRRGQEARLRCSPMKGHSHVYWYRQLPEEGLKFMVYLQKENIIDESGMPKERFSAEFPKEGPSILRIQQVVRGDSAAYFCASSPTLQGNYGYTFGSGTRLTVV.

J is TRBJ2-3 and V is TRBV20-1, with 7 bases that match TRBD2. J gave up 9 bases and V 4 bases, and 10 bases lay outside the gene matches. This CDR3 has 13 amino acids. CDR1 and CDR2 (germline): DFQATT, SNEGSKA (reference sequence). As DNA, the CDR3 is TGCAGTGCTAACGAAGCGGGACCGGACACGCAGTATTTT. This sequence encodes CSANEAGPDTQYF.

With regard to this clonotype: It may be a read error: a sequence one base away is much more abundant. The chain is built from TRBV19 and TRBJ2-2, with D unclear. The CDR3 loop spans 15 amino acids. Germline CDR1 LNHDA, CDR2 SQIVND (reference sequence). The V end was cut by 1 base, the J end by 4 bases, with 10 bases between. CDR3 sequence: CASSIGVITTGELFF. The CDR3 coding sequence is TGTGCCAGTAGTATAGGGGTCATCACCACCGGGGAGCTGTTTTTT.

There are many counts of this clonotype. V usage is TRBV5-1 and J usage is TRBJ2-2; D is undetermined. CDR1 and CDR2 from the germline V gene are SGHRS and YFSETQ. V shed 0 bases and J shed 6 bases, with 12 bases lying between them. The CDR3 covers 15 residues. The CDR3 DNA sequence: TGCGCCAGCAGCTTGGCCGAAGTAGGGCCCGGGGAGCTGTTTTTT. Its protein is CASSLAEVGPGELFF.

This clonotype has ten or more counts. The V gene is TRBV20-1, the J gene TRBJ2-5; 12 bases are shared with TRBD2. The CDR3 consists of 15 residues. Trimming at V came to 3 bases and at J to 5 bases, leaving 7 bases not matched to a gene. Per the germline V gene, CDR1 is DFQATT and CDR2 is SNEGSKA (reference sequence). The CDR3 DNA sequence: TGCAGTGCTAGGACTAGCGGGAGCCGGGGGGAGACCCAGTACTTC. Its protein is CSARTSGSRGETQYF.

This clonotype was seen at least ten times. The V gene is TRBV12-3 or TRBV12-4, the J gene TRBJ1-3, with D hard to call. Trimming took off 6 bases at V and 2 bases at J, with 5 bases between the two ends. The CDR3 length is 12 residues. Here the CDR3 reads CASRFTGNTIYF. In DNA, the CDR3 is TGTGCCAGCAGATTTACTGGAAACACCATATATTTT.

This chain connects TRBV12-3 or TRBV12-4 to TRBJ2-1, with D unresolved. V dropped 5 bases and J dropped 7 bases, with 6 bases sitting between them. The CDR3 contains 11 residues. The CDR3 spells CASSALNEQFF. The DNA of the CDR3 is TGTGCCAGCAGTGCCCTGAATGAGCAGTTCTTC.

Many counts were recorded for this clonotype. The chain combines TRBV28 with TRBJ2-1, with D possibly matching TRBD2 (6 bases). Trimming stripped 4 bases from V and 7 bases from J, with 20 bases between. The CDR3 extends over 16 amino acids. CDR1 and CDR2 from the germline V gene are MDHEN and SYDVKM. The CDR3 coding sequence is TGTGCCAGCAGTTCCTGGATTGGGGGGATGGGAAATGAGCAGTTCTTC. Amino acids: CASSSWIGGMGNEQFF.